These T cell receptor beta chains were read from a single sample in a study of blood T cell repertoires in COVID-19. Here immunoSEQ multiplex PCR was the method, and the copy in TCRdb shows in-frame clones only, minus some. Seen here are approximately 250,000 clones, about 80% observed once, and the top ten hold 15%. Sequencing input: PBMCs or T cells enriched from blood (not recorded which). The receptor source for this set is a man in his forties who had recovered from COVID-19. Both conserved end residues are part of each CDR3. The D gene is left open where the match is weak. Clone size, where shown, is once, few, many, or a class for clones that have expanded.

clone size	V gene	D gene	J gene	CDR3 protein	CDR3 DNA
NA	TRBV5-1	TRBD2	TRBJ2-1	CASSLAGEQFF	TGCGCCAGCAGCTTAGCGGGGGAGCAGTTCTTC
NA	TRBV14	TRBD2	TRBJ2-1	CASSPSGGSSYNEQFF	TGTGCCAGCAGCCCTAGCGGGGGGAGCTCCTACAATGAGCAGTTCTTC
NA	TRBV18	TRBD2	TRBJ2-1	CASSPPRSGRGEQFF	TGTGCCAGCTCACCACCACGAAGCGGGAGGGGTGAGCAGTTCTTC
NA	TRBV2	TRBD1	TRBJ1-5	CASKGAANQPQHF	TGTGCCAGCAAGGGGGCGGCTAATCAGCCCCAGCATTTT
NA	TRBV6-6	NA	TRBJ1-4	CASSYSRATNEKLFF	TGTGCCAGCAGTTACAGCCGCGCAACTAATGAAAAACTGTTTTTT
NA	TRBV2	TRBD2	TRBJ2-5	CASLLAGNQETQYF	TGTGCCAGCCTTCTAGCGGGGAACCAAGAGACCCAGTACTTC
NA	TRBV7-2	TRBD2	TRBJ2-1	CASSDRTSGRFHEQFF	TGTGCCAGCAGCGACCGGACTAGCGGGAGGTTCCATGAGCAGTTCTTC
NA	TRBV30	TRBD1	TRBJ2-2	CAWTPSGTGGAGELFF	TGTGCCTGGACCCCAAGTGGGACAGGGGGGGCCGGGGAGCTGTTTTTT
NA	TRBV18	NA	TRBJ1-5	CASSRRQYSNQPQHF	TGTGCCAGCTCCCGCCGACAGTATAGCAATCAGCCCCAGCATTTT
NA	TRBV4-2	NA	TRBJ1-5	CASSQDRGENQPQHF	TGTGCCAGCAGCCAAGACCGGGGGGAGAATCAGCCCCAGCATTTT
NA	TRBV7-8	TRBD1	TRBJ1-5	CASSTRDSLRYGNQPQHF	TGTGCCAGCAGCACTCGGGACAGCCTAAGGTATGGCAATCAGCCCCAGCATTTT
NA	TRBV4-2	TRBD2	TRBJ2-2	CASSQDPRTSGPGELFF	TGTGCCAGCAGCCAAGATCCAAGGACTAGCGGACCCGGGGAGCTGTTTTTT
once	TRBV5-4	TRBD1	TRBJ2-7	CASSWTGSRSYEQYF	TGTGCCAGCAGCTGGACAGGGTCACGGTCCTACGAGCAGTACTTC
NA	TRBV6-1	NA	TRBJ1-2	CASSEGWGGYGYTF	TGTGCCAGCAGTGAAGGTTGGGGGGGCTATGGCTACACCTTC
NA	TRBV3-1/TRBV3-2	TRBD2	TRBJ2-7	CASTRAGVNEQYF	TGTGCCAGCACCCGAGCGGGAGTCAACGAGCAGTACTTC
NA	TRBV20-1	NA	TRBJ1-1	CSTYDLLQAFF	TGCAGTACTTATGATTTGCTACAAGCTTTCTTT
NA	TRBV14	NA	TRBJ2-5	CASSQDLIETQYF	TGTGCCAGCAGCCAAGATTTAATAGAGACCCAGTACTTC
NA	TRBV4-3	TRBD1	TRBJ1-3	CASSQEGTGGAFGNTIYF	TGCGCCAGCAGCCAAGAAGGGACAGGGGGCGCATTTGGAAACACCATATATTTT
NA	TRBV27	TRBD2	TRBJ2-5	CASGTSGRAGETQYF	TGTGCCAGCGGGACTAGCGGGAGGGCGGGGGAGACCCAGTACTTC
NA	TRBV5-5	TRBD2	TRBJ2-5	CASSFSGGASETQYF	TGTGCCAGCAGCTTCAGCGGGGGGGCCTCAGAGACCCAGTACTTC
NA	TRBV19	NA	TRBJ1-2	CASRKDGNYGYTF	TGTGCCAGTAGGAAAGACGGGAACTATGGCTACACCTTC
NA	TRBV30	NA	TRBJ1-5	CAWSHRVDQPQHF	TGTGCCTGGAGTCACAGGGTCGATCAGCCCCAGCATTTT